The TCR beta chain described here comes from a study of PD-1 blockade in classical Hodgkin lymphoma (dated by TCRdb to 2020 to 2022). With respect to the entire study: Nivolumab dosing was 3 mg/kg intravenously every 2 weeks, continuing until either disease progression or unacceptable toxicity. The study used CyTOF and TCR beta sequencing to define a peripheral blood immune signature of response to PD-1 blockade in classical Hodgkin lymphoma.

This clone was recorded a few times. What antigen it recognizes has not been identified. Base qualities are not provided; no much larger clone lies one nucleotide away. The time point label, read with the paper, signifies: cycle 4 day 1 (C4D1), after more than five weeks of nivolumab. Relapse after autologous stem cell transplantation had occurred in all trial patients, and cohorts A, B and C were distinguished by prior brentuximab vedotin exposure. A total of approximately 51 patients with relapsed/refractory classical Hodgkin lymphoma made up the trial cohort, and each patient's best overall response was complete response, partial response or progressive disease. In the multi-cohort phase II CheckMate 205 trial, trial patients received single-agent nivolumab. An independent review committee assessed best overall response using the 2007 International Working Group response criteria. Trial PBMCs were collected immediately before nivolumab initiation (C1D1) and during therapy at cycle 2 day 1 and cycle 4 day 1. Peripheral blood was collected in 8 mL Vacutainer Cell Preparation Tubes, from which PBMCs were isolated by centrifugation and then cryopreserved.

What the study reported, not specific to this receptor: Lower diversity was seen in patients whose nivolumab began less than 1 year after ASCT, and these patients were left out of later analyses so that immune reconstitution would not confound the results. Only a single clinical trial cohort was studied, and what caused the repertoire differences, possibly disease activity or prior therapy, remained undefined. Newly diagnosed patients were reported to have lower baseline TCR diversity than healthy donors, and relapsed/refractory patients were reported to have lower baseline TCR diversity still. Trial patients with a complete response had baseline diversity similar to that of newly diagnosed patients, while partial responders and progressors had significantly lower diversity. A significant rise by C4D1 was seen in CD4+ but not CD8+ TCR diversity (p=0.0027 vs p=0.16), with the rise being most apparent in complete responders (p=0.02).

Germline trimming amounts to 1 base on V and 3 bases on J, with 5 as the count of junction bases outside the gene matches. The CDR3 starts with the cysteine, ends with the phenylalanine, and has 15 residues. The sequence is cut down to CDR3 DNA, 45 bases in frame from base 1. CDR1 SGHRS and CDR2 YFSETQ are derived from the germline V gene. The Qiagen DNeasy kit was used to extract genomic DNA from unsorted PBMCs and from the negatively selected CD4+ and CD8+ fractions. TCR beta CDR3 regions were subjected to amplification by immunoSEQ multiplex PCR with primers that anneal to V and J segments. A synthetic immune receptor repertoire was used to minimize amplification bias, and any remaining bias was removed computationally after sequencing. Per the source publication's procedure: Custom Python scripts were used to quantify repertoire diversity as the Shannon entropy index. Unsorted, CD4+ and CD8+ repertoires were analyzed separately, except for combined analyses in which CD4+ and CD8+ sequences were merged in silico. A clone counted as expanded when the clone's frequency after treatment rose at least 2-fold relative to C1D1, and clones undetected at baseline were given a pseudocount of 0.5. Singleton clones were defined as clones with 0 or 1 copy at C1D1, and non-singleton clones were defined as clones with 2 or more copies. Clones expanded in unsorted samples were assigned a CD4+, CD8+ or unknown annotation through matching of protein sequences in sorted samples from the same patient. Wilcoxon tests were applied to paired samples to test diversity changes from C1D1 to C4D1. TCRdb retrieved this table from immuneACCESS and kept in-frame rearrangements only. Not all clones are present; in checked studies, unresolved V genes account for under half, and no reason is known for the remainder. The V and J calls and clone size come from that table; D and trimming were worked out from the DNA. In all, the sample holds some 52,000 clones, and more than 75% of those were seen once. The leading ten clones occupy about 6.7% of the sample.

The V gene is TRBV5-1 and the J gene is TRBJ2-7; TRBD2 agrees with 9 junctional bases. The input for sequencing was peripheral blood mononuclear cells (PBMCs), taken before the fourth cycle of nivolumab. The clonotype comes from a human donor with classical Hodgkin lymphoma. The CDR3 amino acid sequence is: CASSLLSSGIYEQYF. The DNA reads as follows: TGCGCCAGCAGCTTGCTGTCTAGCGGGATCTACGAGCAGTACTTC.